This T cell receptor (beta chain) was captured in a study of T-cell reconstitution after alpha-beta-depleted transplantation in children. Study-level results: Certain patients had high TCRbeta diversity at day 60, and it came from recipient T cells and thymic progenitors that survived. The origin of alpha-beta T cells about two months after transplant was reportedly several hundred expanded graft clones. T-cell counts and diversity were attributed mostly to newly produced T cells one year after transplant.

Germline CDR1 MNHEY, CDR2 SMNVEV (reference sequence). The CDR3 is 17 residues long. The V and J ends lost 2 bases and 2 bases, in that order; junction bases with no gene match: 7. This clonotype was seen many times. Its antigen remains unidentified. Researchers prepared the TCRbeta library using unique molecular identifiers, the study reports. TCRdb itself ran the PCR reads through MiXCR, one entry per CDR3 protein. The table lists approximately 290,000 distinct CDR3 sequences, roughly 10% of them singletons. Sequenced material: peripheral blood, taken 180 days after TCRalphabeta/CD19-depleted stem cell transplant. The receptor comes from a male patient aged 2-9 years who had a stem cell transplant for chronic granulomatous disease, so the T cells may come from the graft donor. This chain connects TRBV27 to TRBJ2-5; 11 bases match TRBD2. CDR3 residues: CASSLRVGTSGQETQYF. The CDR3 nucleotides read TGTGCCAGCAGTTTACGCGTTGGGACTAGCGGACAAGAGACCCAGTACTTC.